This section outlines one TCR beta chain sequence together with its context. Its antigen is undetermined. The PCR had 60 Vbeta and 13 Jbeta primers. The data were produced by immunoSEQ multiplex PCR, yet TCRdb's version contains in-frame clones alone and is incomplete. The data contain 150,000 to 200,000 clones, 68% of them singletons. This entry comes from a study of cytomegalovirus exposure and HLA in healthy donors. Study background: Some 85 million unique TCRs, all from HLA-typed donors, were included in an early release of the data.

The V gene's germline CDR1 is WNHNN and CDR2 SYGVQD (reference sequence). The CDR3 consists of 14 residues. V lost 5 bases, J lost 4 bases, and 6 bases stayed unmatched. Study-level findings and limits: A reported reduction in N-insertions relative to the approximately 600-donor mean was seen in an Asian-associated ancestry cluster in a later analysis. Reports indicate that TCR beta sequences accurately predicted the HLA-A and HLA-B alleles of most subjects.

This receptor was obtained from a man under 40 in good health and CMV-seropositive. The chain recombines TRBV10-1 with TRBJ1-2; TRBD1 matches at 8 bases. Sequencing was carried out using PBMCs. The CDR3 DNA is TGCGCCAGCAGTCGGGACAGGTCTTCCTATGGCTACACCTTC. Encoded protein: CASSRDRSSYGYTF.